These 13 T cell receptor beta chains share one sample of origin, sequenced in a study of blood T cell repertoires in COVID-19. Sequenced by immunoSEQ multiplex PCR; TCRdb stores in-frame clones only, minus some. The profile shows roughly 240,000 clones, around 89% of them singletons. What was sequenced was PBMCs or T cells enriched from blood (not recorded which). The receptor source for this set is a man aged 50-60 years who had been exposed to COVID-19.

The CDR3 sequence is CASSRDRAKNIQYF. CDR3 DNA sequence: TGTGCCAGTAGCCGGGACAGAGCCAAAAACATTCAGTACTTC. V gene TRBV19 combines with J gene TRBJ2-4; 7 bases align to TRBD1. Trimming removed 6 bases from V and 0 bases from J; junction bases left unmatched: 2. The CDR3 runs to 14 residues. Germline V gene lookup returns CDR1 LNHDA and CDR2 SQIVND (reference sequence). Full variable domain (missing parts from reference TRBV19 and TRBJ2-4): DGGITQSPKYLFRKEGQNVTLSCEQNLNHDAMYWYRQDPGQGLRLIYYSQIVNDFQKGDIAEGYSVSREKKESFPLTVTSAQKNPTAFYLCASSRDRAKNIQYFGAGTRLSVL.

In nucleotides, the CDR3 is TGCGCCAGCAGCTTGGCGCCCGCACTGTCTGGCTACACCTTC. Protein sequence: CASSLAPALSGYTF. The V gene is TRBV5-1, the J gene TRBJ1-2; D unresolved. V was shortened by 0 bases and J by 7 bases, with 13 bases between the two germline ends. From germline, CDR1 is SGHRS and CDR2 YFSETQ. The CDR3 consists of 14 residues. The variable domain in full, completed from reference TRBV5-1 and TRBJ1-2, reads KAGVTQTPRYLIKTRGQQVTLSCSPISGHRSVSWYQQTPGQGLQFLFEYFSETQRNKGNFPGRFSGRQFSNSRSEMNVSTLELGDSALYLCASSLAPALSGYTFGSGTRLTVV.

The chain links TRBV7-3 to TRBJ1-1, with 8 bases matching TRBD1. The CDR3 consists of 13 residues. Germline CDR1 is SGHTA and CDR2 is FQGTGA. Germline trimming cut 5 bases from V and 7 bases from J; bases unmatched to any gene: 6. CDR3 coding DNA: TGTGCCAGCAGCCCCACAGGGGGAGTTGAAGCTTTCTTT. Translated: CASSPTGGVEAFF.

The chain joins TRBV3-1 (or the pseudogene TRBV3-2) to TRBJ1-1; the D gene is possibly TRBD1 (6 bases). From germline, CDR1 is LGHDT and CDR2 YNNKEL (reference sequence). Trimming cost V 1 base and J 10 bases, with 10 bases left between them. The CDR3 spans 12 residues. The CDR3 DNA follows: TGTGCCAGCAGCCAAGCACCAGGGGTAGCTTTCTTT. Encoded protein: CASSQAPGVAFF.

The rearrangement links TRBV28 to TRBJ1-5; the D is unclear. Trimming removed 3 bases from V and 3 bases from J, with 12 bases in between. In germline, CDR1 is MDHEN, CDR2 SYDVKM. The CDR3 totals 15 residues. The CDR3 region is CASSLLALTNQPQHF. CDR3 DNA: TGTGCCAGCAGTTTGTTAGCTCTAACCAATCAGCCCCAGCATTTT.

This clone was counted once. The J gene is TRBJ2-2, the V gene TRBV7-2; 9 bases agree with TRBD2. The CDR3 is 14 amino acids. V trimming: 5 bases; J trimming: 7 bases; junction bases outside the gene matches: 5. Germline CDR1 is SGHTA and CDR2 is FQGNSA. The CDR3 spells CASSRGGAVGELFF. In nucleotides, the CDR3 is TGTGCCAGCAGCCGCGGGGGGGCGGTCGGGGAGCTGTTTTTT.

The genes are TRBV9 and TRBJ2-2, with 9 bases matching TRBD2. Germline trimming cut 0 bases from V and 1 base from J; bases unmatched to any gene: 13. The CDR3 is made up of 20 amino acids. Germline V gene lookup returns CDR1 SGDLS and CDR2 YYNGEE. The CDR3 DNA is TGTGCCAGCAGCGTAGTTACGACGGGGTTTAGCGGGGGGAACACCGGGGAGCTGTTTTTT. Its protein product is CASSVVTTGFSGGNTGELFF.

V usage is TRBV15 and J usage is TRBJ1-4; D is unclear. In germline, CDR1 is LNHNV, CDR2 YYDKDF (reference sequence). V dropped 0 bases and J dropped 0 bases, with 5 bases sitting between them. This CDR3 is 15 amino acids long. CDR3 bases: TGTGCCACCAGCAGAGAGGTAGCAACTAATGAAAAACTGTTTTTT. Its protein is CATSREVATNEKLFF.

This sequence joins TRBV27 and TRBJ2-7, with TRBD1 as a possible D gene (6 bases). The CDR3 extends over 14 amino acids. Germline CDR1 is MNHEY and CDR2 is SMNVEV (reference sequence). Between the trimmed V and J ends, which lost 2 bases and 2 bases, there was a span of 10 bases. CDR3 bases: TGTGCCAGCAGTTTAAGCAGGGGCCCCTACGAGCAGTACTTC. This codes for CASSLSRGPYEQYF.

The chain joins TRBV9 to TRBJ2-1, with TRBD1 as a possible D gene (5 bases). The length of the CDR3 is 13 residues. V was pared by 4 bases and J by 4 bases, with 9 bases between. The germline gives CDR1 SGDLS, CDR2 YYNGEE. The DNA of the CDR3 is TGTGCCAGCAGCTCGACAGATTACAATGAGCAGTTCTTC. Protein product: CASSSTDYNEQFF.

The rearrangement uses TRBV18 and TRBJ1-1; no reliable D call. V was trimmed by 4 bases and J by 4 bases, leaving 7 bases between them. The CDR3 sequence is 12 residues long. In germline, CDR1 is KGHSH, CDR2 LQKENI. The CDR3 loop reads CASSHSLTEAFF. In DNA, the CDR3 is TGTGCCAGCTCACATTCTCTCACTGAAGCTTTCTTT.

Only a few counts were recorded for this clone. V usage is TRBV6-5 and J usage is TRBJ1-5; possibly TRBD1 for D (5 bases). CDR3 length equals 14 residues. The germline V and J ends were trimmed by 4 bases and 1 base, with 8 bases remaining between them. Germline loops: CDR1 MNHEY, CDR2 SVGAGI. CDR3 sequence reads: CASSFDRSNQPQHF. In DNA form, the CDR3 reads TGTGCCAGCAGTTTCGACAGAAGCAATCAGCCCCAGCATTTT.

The V call is TRBV25-1, the J call TRBJ1-2; TRBD1 matches at 10 bases. V trimming: 4 bases; J trimming: 2 bases; junction bases outside the gene matches: 7. The germline CDR1 and CDR2 sequences are MGHDK and SYGVNS. The CDR3 contains 16 residues. CDR3 coding DNA: TGTGCCAGCAGTGCTATATCGGGACAGGGGAACTATGGCTACACCTTC. It is translated as CASSAISGQGNYGYTF.